This is a list of T cell receptor beta chains from one sample in a study of T-cell reconstitution after alpha-beta-depleted transplantation in children. TCRdb ran MiXCR on the PCR reads and lists one entry per CDR3 protein. Altogether about 420,000 distinct CDR3 sequences are present, roughly 15% being singletons, with the ten largest covering around 30%. The sequencing here drew on PBMCs, mostly from graft donor cells, taken 360 days after TCRalphabeta/CD19-depleted stem cell transplant. These receptors were collected from a boy under three years old who had a stem cell transplant for Wiskott-Aldrich syndrome, so the T cells may come from the graft donor. CDR3s include the opening cysteine and the closing phenylalanine or tryptophan. A D gene is named only where the DNA matches it firmly. Size is stated for part of the rows, as once, few or many counts, or as a class when the clone is expanded.

clone_size d_call j_call v_call cdr3_aa cdr3_nt
few TRBD2 TRBJ2-3 TRBV9 CASSVGQSGGRTDTQYF TGTGCCAGCAGCGTAGGGCAAAGCGGGGGACGTACAGATACGCAGTATTTT
few . TRBJ2-1 TRBV19 CASSTGRIIDEQFF TGTGCCAGTAGTACAGGGCGTATAATAGATGAGCAGTTCTTC
. . TRBJ2-1 TRBV10-3 CAISEDRFYNEQFF TGTGCCATCAGTGAGGACCGGTTCTACAATGAGCAGTTCTTC
few TRBD2 TRBJ2-2 TRBV2 CASSLTSGRDPGELFF TGTGCCAGCAGCCTAACTAGCGGGAGAGATCCCGGGGAGCTGTTTTTT
few . TRBJ2-7 TRBV2 CASSLERFSYEQYF TGTGCCAGCAGTTTGGAGCGGTTCTCCTACGAGCAGTACTTC
. TRBD2 TRBJ2-5 TRBV5-1 CASSLALGLAGEETQYF TGCGCCAGCAGCTTGGCCCTGGGACTAGCGGGGGAAGAGACCCAGTACTTC
. TRBD2 TRBJ2-3 TRBV12-3/TRBV12-4 CASAGTNTDTQYF TGTGCCAGCGCCGGGACTAACACAGATACGCAGTATTTT
few TRBD2 TRBJ2-3 TRBV11-2 CASSLFPFSGGSTDTQYF TGTGCCAGCAGCTTATTCCCCTTTTCCGGGGGGAGCACAGATACGCAGTATTTT
few . TRBJ2-2 TRBV7-9 CASSPYPRANTGELFF TGTGCCAGCAGCCCTTACCCCAGAGCGAACACCGGGGAGCTGTTTTTT
. . TRBJ2-7 TRBV14 CASSKGSHGQYF TGTGCCAGCAGTAAGGGCTCGCACGGGCAGTACTTC
few TRBD2 TRBJ2-1 TRBV11-1 CASSLRLAGGAGSYNEQFF TGTGCCAGCAGCTTACGCCTAGCGGGAGGGGCCGGCTCCTACAATGAGCAGTTCTTC
. TRBD2 TRBJ2-1 TRBV29-1 CSVEVGGLAGSYNEQFF TGCAGCGTTGAGGTCGGGGGACTAGCTGGCTCCTACAATGAGCAGTTCTTC
. TRBD2 TRBJ2-1 TRBV24-1 CATSDVAREGGNEQFF TGTGCCACCAGTGATGTGGCCCGGGAGGGCGGCAATGAGCAGTTCTTC
. . TRBJ1-1 TRBV20-1 CSAGGIGAEAFF TGCAGTGCCGGGGGGATTGGAGCTGAAGCTTTCTTT
. TRBD2 TRBJ2-1 TRBV20-1 CSASPVAGPYNEQFF TGCAGTGCCTCGCCCGTAGCGGGTCCGTACAATGAGCAGTTCTTC
. . TRBJ2-6 TRBV10-3 CAISEGASSSGANVLTF TGTGCCATCAGTGAAGGCGCATCCTCCTCTGGGGCCAACGTCCTGACTTTC
. . TRBJ1-1 TRBV7-2 CASRRGMNTEAFF TGTGCCAGCAGACGCGGAATGAACACTGAAGCTTTCTTT
few . TRBJ2-1 TRBV5-1 CASGLGMGEQFF TGCGCCAGCGGCCTAGGTATGGGGGAGCAGTTCTTC
many . TRBJ1-4 TRBV20-1 CSASLPRGTNEKLFF TGCAGTGCTTCCCTCCCTCGGGGGACTAATGAAAAACTGTTTTTT
. TRBD2 TRBJ2-3 TRBV4-1 CASSQVLAGGTDTQYF TGCGCCAGCAGCCAAGTACTAGCGGGAGGCACAGATACGCAGTATTTT
. . TRBJ1-2 TRBV18 CASSPVGTTNYGYTF TGTGCCAGCTCACCAGTTGGGACAACTAACTATGGCTACACCTTC
few . TRBJ2-7 TRBV18 CASSPFSRQSSYEQYF TGTGCCAGCTCACCATTTTCCCGACAGAGCTCCTACGAGCAGTACTTC
. TRBD2 TRBJ2-2 TRBV7-9 CASSPTLAANTGELFF TGTGCCAGCAGCCCAACGCTAGCGGCGAACACCGGGGAGCTGTTTTTT
few . TRBJ2-5 TRBV29-1 CSFFGRVPGLRETQYF TGCAGCTTTTTCGGGCGTGTGCCGGGACTTCGAGAGACCCAGTACTTC
. . TRBJ2-1 TRBV4-3 CASSLGGLWSF TGCGCCAGCAGCCTTGGGGGCCTTTGGTCCTTC
few . TRBJ1-3 TRBV10-3 CATAAGFGNTIYF TGTGCCACCGCAGCAGGCTTTGGAAACACCATATATTTT
. . TRBJ1-1 TRBV18 CASSPFFMNTEAFF TGTGCCAGCTCACCATTCTTCATGAACACTGAAGCTTTCTTT
few TRBD2 TRBJ2-3 TRBV5-1 CASSPGLAGALAQYF TGCGCCAGCAGCCCGGGACTAGCAGGGGCCCTTGCGCAGTATTTT
few TRBD2 TRBJ2-7 TRBV5-1 CASSQEPAGGEQYF TGCGCCAGCAGCCAAGAACCAGCGGGGGGCGAGCAGTACTTC
few TRBD2 TRBJ2-7 TRBV6-4 CASSDEGLADSYEQYF TGTGCCAGCAGTGACGAGGGACTAGCGGACTCCTACGAGCAGTACTTC
few . TRBJ2-1 TRBV3-1 CASSRSVVVGYNEQFF TGTGCCAGCAGCCGGTCGGTAGTTGTTGGCTACAATGAGCAGTTCTTC
few . TRBJ2-7 TRBV7-9 CASSARQAPYEQYF TGTGCCAGCAGCGCCAGACAGGCCCCCTACGAGCAGTACTTC
. . TRBJ2-4 TRBV7-2 CASSLLGPQYF TGTGCCAGCAGCTTATTAGGACCGCAGTACTTC
. . TRBJ2-4 TRBV7-2 CASSWEKNIQYF TGTGCCAGCAGTTGGGAAAAAAACATTCAGTACTTC
. . TRBJ2-1 TRBV10-3 CAISARGAFGNEQFF TGTGCCATCAGTGCCAGGGGGGCTTTTGGCAATGAGCAGTTCTTC
. . TRBJ2-5 TRBV28 CASSYDKRRSRETQYF TGTGCCAGCAGCTACGATAAACGCCGATCCCGAGAGACCCAGTACTTC
few . TRBJ2-7 TRBV12-3/TRBV12-4 CASSLSTLRTYSYEQYF TGTGCCAGCAGCCTTAGTACCCTACGGACATATAGCTACGAGCAGTACTTC
few . TRBJ2-1 TRBV20-1 CSAREGMWVVPYNEQFF TGCAGTGCTAGAGAGGGCATGTGGGTAGTTCCCTACAATGAGCAGTTCTTC
few . TRBJ2-3 TRBV3-1 CASSRHAPLATQSDTQYF TGTGCCAGCAGCCGCCACGCCCCTCTAGCGACACAGTCGGATACGCAGTATTTT
few TRBD2 TRBJ2-1 TRBV4-3 CASSRASGSSSYNEQFF TGCGCCAGCAGCCGTGCTAGCGGGTCGAGCTCCTACAATGAGCAGTTCTTC
many . TRBJ1-4 TRBV7-2 CASSLVGGEKLFF TGTGCCAGCAGCTTAGTCGGGGGTGAAAAACTGTTTTTT
. TRBD2 TRBJ2-1 TRBV25-1 CASRFVGLAGVFNEQFF TGTGCCAGCAGGTTCGTTGGACTAGCGGGAGTATTTAATGAGCAGTTCTTC
. TRBD1 TRBJ2-7 TRBV10-3 CAISGQGDYYEQYF TGTGCCATCAGTGGACAGGGGGATTACTACGAGCAGTACTTC
. . TRBJ2-2 TRBV6-6 CAGLGVPTGELFF TGTGCCGGACTGGGGGTACCCACCGGGGAGCTGTTTTTT
. . TRBJ2-1 TRBV5-1 CASSLGRRASSYNEQFF TGCGCCAGCAGCTTGGGTCGTAGGGCGTCTTCCTACAATGAGCAGTTCTTC
. TRBD2 TRBJ2-7 TRBV10-3 CAISDGGGSSYEQYF TGTGCCATCAGTGACGGGGGGGGGAGCTCCTACGAGCAGTACTTC
few TRBD1 TRBJ2-3 TRBV25-1 CASSEFRGIDTQYF TGTGCCAGCAGTGAGTTCAGGGGGATAGATACGCAGTATTTT
few TRBD2 TRBJ2-1 TRBV20-1 CSAMGLAGYNEQFF TGCAGTGCCATGGGACTAGCGGGATACAATGAGCAGTTCTTC
few TRBD2 TRBJ2-1 TRBV29-1 CSGSSGSYNEQFF TGCAGCGGGTCTAGCGGCTCCTACAATGAGCAGTTCTTC
. . TRBJ2-5 TRBV5-5 CASSLEGPYREETQYF TGTGCCAGCAGCTTGGAAGGGCCCTACCGGGAAGAGACCCAGTACTTC
few . TRBJ2-7 TRBV30 CAWSQSGYEQYF TGTGCCTGGAGCCAATCCGGCTACGAGCAGTACTTC